This T cell receptor beta chain was captured in a study of neoadjuvant anti-PD-1 for oral cavity cancer. Analysis of PBMCs was direct, with no culture step. Libraries were prepared by immunoSEQ multiplex PCR; TCRdb keeps only in-frame clonotypes and omits some of them. The repertoire consists of some 66,000 clones, with about four fifths occurring once and the leading ten covering approximately 3%. In its sample, this clone was seen once. The germline V gene has CDR1 SGHRS and CDR2 YFSETQ. This CDR3 spans 13 amino acids. With 3 bases removed from V and 12 bases from J, the gap between germline ends came to 19 bases.

The V and J genes are TRBV5-1 and TRBJ2-7, with D possibly being TRBD1 (7 bases). This clonotype was sampled from a person aged 35-79 years with oral cavity squamous cell carcinoma. The sequencing here drew on PBMCs, taken before nivolumab (anti-PD-1) treatment. In nucleotides, the CDR3 is TGCGCCAGCAGCTCCACGGGGGCAGGACAGGCGTACTTC. Translating it yields CASSSTGAGQAYF.